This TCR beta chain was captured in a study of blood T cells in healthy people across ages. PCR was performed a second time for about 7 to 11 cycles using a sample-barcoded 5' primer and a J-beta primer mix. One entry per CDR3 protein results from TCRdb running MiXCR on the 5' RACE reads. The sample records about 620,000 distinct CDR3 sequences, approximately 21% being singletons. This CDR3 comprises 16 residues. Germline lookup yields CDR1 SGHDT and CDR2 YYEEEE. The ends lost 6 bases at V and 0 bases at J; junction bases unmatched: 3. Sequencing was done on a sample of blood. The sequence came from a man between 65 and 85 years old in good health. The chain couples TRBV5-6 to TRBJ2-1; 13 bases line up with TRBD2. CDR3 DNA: TGTGCCAGCACGACTAGCGGGAGGAGCTCCTACAATGAGCAGTTCTTC. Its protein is CASTTSGRSSYNEQFF.